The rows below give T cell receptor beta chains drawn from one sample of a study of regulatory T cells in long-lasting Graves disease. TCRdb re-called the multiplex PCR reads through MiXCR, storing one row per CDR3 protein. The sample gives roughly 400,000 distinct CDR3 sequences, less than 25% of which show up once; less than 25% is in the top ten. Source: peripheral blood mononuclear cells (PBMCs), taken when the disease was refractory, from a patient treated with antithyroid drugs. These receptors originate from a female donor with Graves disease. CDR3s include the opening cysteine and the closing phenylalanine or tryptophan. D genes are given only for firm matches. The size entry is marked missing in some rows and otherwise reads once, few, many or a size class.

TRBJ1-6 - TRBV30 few TGTGCCTGGAGTGTAAAGGTGGGAGGGAATTCACCCCTCCACTTT CAWSVKVGGNSPLHF
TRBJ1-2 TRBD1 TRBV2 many TGTGCCAGCAGTGATGGACAGGGTGGCTATGGCTACACCTTC CASSDGQGGYGYTF
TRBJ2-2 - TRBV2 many TGTGCTGGCTCCTCGGGCGGGGACACCGGGGAGCTGTTTTTT CAGSSGGDTGELFF
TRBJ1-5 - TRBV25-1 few TGTGCCAGCAGTGATTATCAGGGAAATCAGCCCCAGCATTTT CASSDYQGNQPQHF
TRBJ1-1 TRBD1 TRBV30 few TGTGCCTGGAAAGGGACAGGCGACTACCTTAACACTGAAGCTTTCTTT CAWKGTGDYLNTEAFF
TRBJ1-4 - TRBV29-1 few TGCAGCGCCGGCGGGGGAAATGAAAAACTGTTTTTT CSAGGGNEKLFF
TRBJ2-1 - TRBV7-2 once TGTGCCAGCAGCTTAGTAGGAGGGGGGGGCGGTTACAATGAGCAGTTCTTC CASSLVGGGGGYNEQFF
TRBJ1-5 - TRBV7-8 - TGTGCCAGCAGTGCGGAGGGGTACAATAATCAGCCCCAGCATTTT CASSAEGYNNQPQHF
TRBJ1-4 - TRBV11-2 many TGTGCCAGCAGCCCTCCTAATAACAGAGGAAAACTGTTTTTT CASSPPNNRGKLFF
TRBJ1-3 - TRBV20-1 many TGCAGTGCTAGAGAAGCGGGAAACACCATATATTTT CSAREAGNTIYF
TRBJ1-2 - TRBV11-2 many TGTGCCAGCAGCTTAGCGGCCGGGAGAAACTATGGCTACACCTTC CASSLAAGRNYGYTF
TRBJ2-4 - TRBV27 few TGTGCCAGCAGCCCAGGCGAGGGGGGCAAAAACATTCAGTACTTC CASSPGEGGKNIQYF
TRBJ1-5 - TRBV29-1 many TGCAGCGTTGGACAGAATAGCAATCAGCCCCAGCATTTT CSVGQNSNQPQHF
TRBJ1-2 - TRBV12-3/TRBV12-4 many TGTGCCAGCAGTTTACGGCTGGCAGGTGGCTACACCTTC CASSLRLAGGYTF
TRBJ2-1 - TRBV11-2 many TGTGCCAGCAGCCTCCCTTCACGGCGCAATGAGCAGTTCTTC CASSLPSRRNEQFF
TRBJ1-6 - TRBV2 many TGTGCCAGCAGCCGGGCTGGATCACCCCTCCACTTT CASSRAGSPLHF
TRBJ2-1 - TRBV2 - TGTGCCAGCAGTGAAGGATCCTCTGGGAATGAGCAGTTCTTC CASSEGSSGNEQFF
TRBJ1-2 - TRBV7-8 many TGTGCCAGCAGCTTAGTAGGCGGGGGCGGCTATGGCTACACCTTC CASSLVGGGGYGYTF
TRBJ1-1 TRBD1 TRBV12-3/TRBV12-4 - TGTGCCAGCAGTTTATTCAGGACAGGGAACACTGAAGCCTTCTTT CASSLFRTGNTEAFF
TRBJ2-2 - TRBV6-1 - TGTGCCAGCAGCCTACGGCGGGACTCTGGGGAGCTGTTTTTT CASSLRRDSGELFF
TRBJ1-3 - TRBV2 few TGTGCCAGCAGTTCGTTTGTCGGCGGAAACACCATATATTTT CASSSFVGGNTIYF
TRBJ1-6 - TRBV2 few TGTGCCAGCAGGGAAAGACAGGACTATAATTCACCCCTCCACTTT CASRERQDYNSPLHF
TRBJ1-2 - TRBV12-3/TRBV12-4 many TGTGCCAGCAGTCGGGCCCCGCGTTTTTATGGCTACACCTTC CASSRAPRFYGYTF
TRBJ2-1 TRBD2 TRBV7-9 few TGTGCCAGCAGCCTCCTAGCGGGAGAGGGGACAATGGGGCAGTTCTTC CASSLLAGEGTMGQFF
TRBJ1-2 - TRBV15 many TGTGCCACCAGCAGAGTCTCCGTAGGGGGTGGCTACACCTTC CATSRVSVGGGYTF
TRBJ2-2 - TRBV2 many TGTGCCAGCAGGCCGGGACGGTACACCGGGGAGCTGTTTTTT CASRPGRYTGELFF
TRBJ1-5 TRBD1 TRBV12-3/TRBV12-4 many TGTGCCAGCAGTTACAGGGGAACAGGGATGAGCAATCAGCCCCAGCATTTT CASSYRGTGMSNQPQHF
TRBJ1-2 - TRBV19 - TGTGCCAGTAGTCCCCTCGCCGGGTATGACTATGGCTACACCTTC CASSPLAGYDYGYTF
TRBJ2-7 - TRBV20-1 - TGCAGTGCTAGTCCGCCTGACAGGATCAACTACGAGCAGTACTTC CSASPPDRINYEQYF
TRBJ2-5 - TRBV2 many TGTGCCAGCAGTGAGACAGGCCCCCAAGAGACCCAGTACTTC CASSETGPQETQYF
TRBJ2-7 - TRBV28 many TGTGCCAGCAGTTCAGGTTACCCATACGAGCAGTACTTC CASSSGYPYEQYF
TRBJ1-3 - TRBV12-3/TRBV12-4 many TGTGCCAGCAGTCCCTCGGCCGCCACCGCCTCTGGAAACACCATATATTTT CASSPSAATASGNTIYF
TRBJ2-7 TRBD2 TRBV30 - TGTGCCTGGAGTGTTCTAGCGGGAGGGCCCTACGAGCAGTACTTC CAWSVLAGGPYEQYF
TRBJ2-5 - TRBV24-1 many TGTGCCACCAGTGTCGAGGGAGTAGAGACCCAGTACTTC CATSVEGVETQYF
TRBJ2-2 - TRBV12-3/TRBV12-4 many TGTGCCAGCAGTTTAGTGTTGGGACATCTGGGCGGGGAGCTGTTTTTT CASSLVLGHLGGELFF
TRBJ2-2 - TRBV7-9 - TGTGCCAGCAGCTTAGCGGGGGACCCGAACACCGGGGAGCTGTTTTTT CASSLAGDPNTGELFF
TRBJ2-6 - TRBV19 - TGTGCCAGTAGTATAGACGGAGGTGGTAGGGCCAACGTCCTGACTTTC CASSIDGGGRANVLTF